This T cell receptor beta chain was recovered during a study of vaccination and CD4 T cells after COVID-19. About the study: Convalescent patients gave post-COVID blood a median about 100 days post-diagnosis, range 35 to 161.

In regard to this clonotype: Its antigen is currently unknown.

Trimming left V 6 bases short and J 9 bases short, with 17 bases between. The CDR3 spans 13 residues. Germline V gene sequence: CDR1 MGHRA, CDR2 YSYEKL. Sequenced with the Oncomine TCR Beta short-read assay was DNA taken from cultured CD4+ T cells. TCRdb independently ran MiXCR on the PCR reads; one entry per CDR3 protein. The sample comprises 15,000 to 20,000 distinct CDR3 sequences, approximately 49% of which are singletons, and about 4% rests with the top ten. The treatment here: roughly 11-day PBMC culture with coronavirus spike peptide pools or control peptides (ViraFEST assay). Peptide pools at about 11 ug/ml, together with around 10 IU/ml IL-2, were added to cultures of about 2 million PBMCs per well.

The chain is built from TRBV4-1 and TRBJ1-1, with no clear D. The source of this sequence is a human donor who had recovered from COVID-19. The sample consisted of CD4+ T cells from blood, cultured in vitro. The CDR3 region is CASRPTSRIQAFF. The DNA of the CDR3 is TGCGCCAGCAGACCTACTTCCAGGATCCAAGCTTTCTTT.